This T cell receptor (beta chain) was observed in a study of blood T cell repertoires in COVID-19. Sequenced by immunoSEQ multiplex PCR; TCRdb stores in-frame clones only, minus some. The sample includes about 150,000 clones, 84% of them seen just once. With 2 bases removed from V and 7 bases from J, the gap between germline ends came to 14 bases. Germline V gene data show CDR1 as SGHAT and CDR2 as FQNNGV. The CDR3 sequence is 14 residues long. The sequenced material came from PBMCs or T cells enriched from blood (not recorded which). The chain carries TRBV11-2 and TRBJ1-2; TRBD1 might be the D (5 bases). This receptor was taken from a woman aged 45-65 years who had been exposed to COVID-19. In DNA form, the CDR3 reads TGTGCCAGCAGCTTACAGGGCTTCTCAGGTGGCTACACCTTC. Translating gives CASSLQGFSGGYTF.